The T cell receptor (beta chain) described here comes from a study of technical replicates of blood from several donors. The protocol was immunoSEQ multiplex PCR, while the TCRdb copy is restricted to in-frame clones and leaves out a portion. The data contain around 16,000 clones, roughly 88% of them singletons. Germline-derived CDR1 and CDR2 are MNHNS and SASEGT. V was shortened by 3 bases and J by 3 bases, with 11 bases between the two germline ends. The CDR3 is 14 residues long. The specimen was PBMCs. This TCR derives from a human donor in good health. The gene calls are TRBV6-1 and TRBJ2-5, with D tentatively TRBD2 (6 bases). The CDR3 loop is CASSEGGWEETQYF. DNA of the CDR3: TGTGCCAGCAGTGAGGGAGGATGGGAAGAGACCCAGTACTTC.